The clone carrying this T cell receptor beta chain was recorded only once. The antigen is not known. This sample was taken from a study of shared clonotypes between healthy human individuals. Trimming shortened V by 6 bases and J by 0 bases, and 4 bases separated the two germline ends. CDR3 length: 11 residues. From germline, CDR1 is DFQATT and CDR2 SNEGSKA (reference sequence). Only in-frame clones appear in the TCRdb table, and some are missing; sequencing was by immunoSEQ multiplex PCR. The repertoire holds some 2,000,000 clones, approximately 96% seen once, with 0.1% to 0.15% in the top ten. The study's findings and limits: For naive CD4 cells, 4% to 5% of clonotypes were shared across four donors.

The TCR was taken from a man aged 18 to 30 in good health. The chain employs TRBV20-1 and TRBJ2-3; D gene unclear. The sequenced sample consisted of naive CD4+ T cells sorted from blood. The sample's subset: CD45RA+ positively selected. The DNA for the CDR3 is TGCAGTGCATTTAGCACAGATACGCAGTATTTT. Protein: CSAFSTDTQYF.